This T cell receptor beta chain was identified in a study of T-cell reconstitution after alpha-beta-depleted transplantation in children. TCRbeta library preparation incorporated unique molecular identifiers. From the PCR reads, TCRdb called clonotypes with MiXCR, one entry per CDR3 protein. The data show about 540,000 distinct CDR3 sequences, with roughly 18% seen just once and 3.3% held by the top ten. Looked up from germline, CDR1 is SEHNR and CDR2 is FQNEAQ (reference sequence). The CDR3 is made up of 13 amino acids. Trimming removed 3 bases from V and 7 bases from J, with 12 bases in between. This clonotype originated in a human donor who donated a stem cell graft to a child with acute lymphoblastic leukemia. This specimen consisted of PBMCs from the stem cell graft donor, obtained from the stem cell graft. The gene calls are TRBV7-9 and TRBJ1-2, with D perhaps matching TRBD1 (5 bases). The CDR3: CASSLKGAFGYTF. The CDR3 DNA sequence: TGTGCCAGCAGCTTGAAAGGGGCCTTTGGCTACACCTTC. Variable domain in full (rest from reference TRBV7-9 and TRBJ1-2): DTGVSQNPRHKITKRGQNVTFRCDPISEHNRLYWYRQTLGQGPEFLTYFQNEAQLEKSRLLSDRFSAERPKGSFSTLEIQRTEQGDSAMYLCASSLKGAFGYTFGSGTRLTVV.